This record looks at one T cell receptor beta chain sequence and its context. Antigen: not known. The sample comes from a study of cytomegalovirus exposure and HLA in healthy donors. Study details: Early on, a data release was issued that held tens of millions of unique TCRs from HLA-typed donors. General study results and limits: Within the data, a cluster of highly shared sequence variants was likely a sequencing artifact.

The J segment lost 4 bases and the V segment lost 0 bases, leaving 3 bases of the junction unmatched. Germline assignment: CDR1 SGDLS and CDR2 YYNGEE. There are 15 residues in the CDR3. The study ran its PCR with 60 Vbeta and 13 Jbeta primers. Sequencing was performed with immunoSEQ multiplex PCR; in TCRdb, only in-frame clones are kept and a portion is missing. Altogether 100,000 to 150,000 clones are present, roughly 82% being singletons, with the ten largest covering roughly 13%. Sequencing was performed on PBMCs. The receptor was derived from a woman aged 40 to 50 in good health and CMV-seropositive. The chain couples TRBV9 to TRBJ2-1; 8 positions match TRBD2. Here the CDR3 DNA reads TGTGCCAGCAGCGTAGGGCTAGCGGGTTACAATGAGCAGTTCTTC. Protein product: CASSVGLAGYNEQFF.